Listed below are T cell receptor beta chains from one sample, sequenced in a study of blood T cell repertoires in COVID-19. The data were produced by immunoSEQ multiplex PCR, yet TCRdb's version contains in-frame clones alone and is incomplete. Seen here are 150,000 to 200,000 clones, 84% observed once, and the top ten hold roughly 3.1%. The sample comprised PBMCs or T cells enriched from blood (not recorded which). These receptors came from a woman younger than 45 who had been exposed to COVID-19. Both conserved end residues are trimmed from each CDR3. Where a row states a size, it is once, few, many or the class of an expanded clone; other rows omit it.

j_call clone_size v_call cdr3_length cdr3_aa
TRBJ2-1 . TRBV11-3 12 ASSKGLAGNEQF
TRBJ1-4 . TRBV10-3 12 ASGQGAANEKLF
TRBJ1-6 . TRBV30 14 AWTFRGTSYNSPLH
TRBJ1-2 . TRBV2 11 ASSGAALNGYT
TRBJ1-1 . TRBV19 16 ASSIVPRGQGGVPEAF
TRBJ1-1 . TRBV27 12 ASSLNAGNTEAF
TRBJ1-4 . TRBV14 14 ASSQGRASTNEKLF
TRBJ2-2 . TRBV12-3/TRBV12-4 10 ASSRDTGELF
TRBJ2-2 . TRBV5-4 14 ASSPHDRENTGELF
TRBJ2-7 . TRBV19 13 ASRLEGQGVFEQY
TRBJ2-1 . TRBV10-1 15 ASSEVEGDRAIGEQF
TRBJ2-7 . TRBV28 12 ASTPGLAPYEQY
TRBJ1-1 . TRBV3-1/TRBV3-2 14 ASSQDADRTNTEAF
TRBJ2-7 few TRBV7-2 13 ASSFLPRAGREQY
TRBJ1-5 . TRBV15 14 ATSMGIGQGHQPQH
TRBJ2-7 . TRBV19 12 ASSIIGQGNEQY
TRBJ2-7 few TRBV29-1 12 SAIGGTGMDEQY
TRBJ2-3 . TRBV27 14 ASSLSTYLSTDTQY
TRBJ2-2 . TRBV6-5 11 ASMRGGVGELF
TRBJ1-5 . TRBV19 14 ASSITSRGGNQPQH
TRBJ1-1 . TRBV9 11 ASSGSEGVRAF
TRBJ2-7 few TRBV19 14 ASSSPKGAIAYEQY
TRBJ1-5 few TRBV30 14 AWSVVSGRGLQPQH
TRBJ1-1 . TRBV18 12 ASSPPGGGTEAF
TRBJ2-7 . TRBV9 13 ASSIATGSSYEQY
TRBJ2-1 . TRBV10-3 13 AISGAQGAVDEQF
TRBJ2-5 . TRBV27 14 ASSPLLAEVQETQY
TRBJ1-4 . TRBV11-2 15 ASSRTGSNYAGEKLF
TRBJ1-5 . TRBV2 11 ASSLKGAQPQH
TRBJ1-5 . TRBV7-2 14 ASSWTVDPSNQPQH
TRBJ2-1 . TRBV5-1 12 ASTSSGNYNEQF
TRBJ2-2 . TRBV5-1 10 ASRFSTGELF
TRBJ1-2 . TRBV15 14 ATSRTGTWSNYGYT
TRBJ1-2 . TRBV21-1 12 ASSKEGSPYGYT
TRBJ2-7 . TRBV12-5 15 ASGIFQGGLGEYEQY
TRBJ2-7 . TRBV4-3 13 ASSQESDYPLEQY
TRBJ1-1 few TRBV19 12 ASSTDRGSTEAF
TRBJ1-2 . TRBV19 15 ASSIWAGPAGSYGYT
TRBJ2-5 . TRBV2 11 ASRPGDLGGQY
TRBJ1-1 . TRBV18 13 ASSPSRDMNSEAF
TRBJ1-1 . TRBV9 12 ASSVDRADTEAF
TRBJ2-2 . TRBV6-6 13 ASSYRTGELRELF
TRBJ2-1 . TRBV4-3 12 ASSQVQGHNEQF
TRBJ1-3 . TRBV4-1 16 ASSQAQGQGASGNTIY
TRBJ2-7 . TRBV4-3 11 ASSLSRGNEQY
TRBJ1-2 . TRBV6-5 12 ASSFGTGGSGYT
TRBJ2-7 once TRBV19 9 AREVLWEQY
TRBJ2-2 few TRBV5-1 14 ASSEWDTKNTGELF
TRBJ2-7 . TRBV27 10 ASGNRGHEQY